These 18 T cell receptor beta chains originate from one sample sequenced in a study of blood T cell repertoires in COVID-19 (dated by TCRdb to 2019 to 2021). Libraries came from the immunoSEQ multiplex PCR assay. TCRdb took this table from immuneACCESS and kept in-frame rearrangements with V and J called. Such tables lack part of the clones; where checked against another copy, unresolved V genes explain under half of the gap, and the rest is unexplained. Recorded for this sample are a few hundred thousand clones; 84% of them occurred a single time. The top ten clonotypes cover around 9.5% of the sample. The sample taken for sequencing was peripheral blood. Receptors were obtained from a man in his fifties or sixties with active or convalescent COVID-19.

The chain couples TRBV28 to TRBJ2-1, with 9 bases aligning to TRBD1. Germline-derived CDR1 and CDR2 are MDHEN and SYDVKM. The CDR3 extends over 16 amino acids. V lost 5 bases and J lost 4; bases outside the gene matches: 9. CDR3 sequence: CASSLGPGQGYNEQFF. Written as DNA, the CDR3 is TGTGCCAGCAGTCTCGGACCGGGACAGGGTTACAATGAGCAGTTCTTC.

The J gene is TRBJ2-5, the V gene TRBV2; D possibly corresponds to TRBD1 (6 bases). The CDR3 length is 13 residues. Trimming pared 9 bases from V and 4 bases from J, leaving 15 bases between. The germline CDR1 and CDR2 sequences are SNHLY and FYNNEI. The CDR3 here is CARNRDSGETQYF. In DNA, the CDR3 is TGTGCCAGAAACAGGGATTCGGGAGAGACCCAGTACTTC.

This clone has a handful of counts. The rearrangement joins TRBV28 to TRBJ2-7; 7 bases fit TRBD2. V gave up 4 bases and J gave up 5 bases; unmatched junction bases: 8. The CDR3 consists of 14 residues. Germline CDR1 and CDR2: MDHEN and SYDVKM. The DNA for the CDR3 is TGTGCCAGCAGTTACGCGGGAGTTTCGCACGAGCAGTACTTC. Its protein product is CASSYAGVSHEQYF. Full variable domain (remainder filled in from reference TRBV28 and TRBJ2-7): DVKVTQSSRYLVKRTGEKVFLECVQDMDHENMFWYRQDPGLGLRLIYFSYDVKMKEKGDIPEGYSVSREKKERFSLILESASTNQTSMYLCASSYAGVSHEQYFGPGTRLTVT.

The chain combines TRBV9 with TRBJ2-5; D ambiguous. The V gene's germline CDR1 is SGDLS and CDR2 YYNGEE. This CDR3 spans 14 amino acids. V was clipped by 2 bases and J by 2 bases, with 10 bases between them. CDR3 amino acids: CASSVFGEQETQYF. CDR3 in DNA: TGTGCCAGCAGCGTTTTTGGAGAACAAGAGACCCAGTACTTC.

V usage is TRBV9 and J usage is TRBJ2-1; 7 nucleotides match TRBD2. V lost 3 bases, J lost 1 base, and 4 bases stayed unmatched. This CDR3 region has 15 residues. Germline assignment: CDR1 SGDLS and CDR2 YYNGEE. In DNA form, the CDR3 reads TGTGCCAGCAGCGCCTATAGCGGGTCCTACAATGAGCAGTTCTTC. Amino acid sequence: CASSAYSGSYNEQFF.

The chain employs TRBV6-5 and TRBJ2-2; 7 bases are a match to TRBD1. With V trimmed by 0 bases and J by 4 bases, 2 bases remained unmatched. The CDR3 extends over 15 amino acids. Germline V lookup: CDR1 MNHEY, CDR2 SVGAGI. For the CDR3, the DNA is TGTGCCAGCAGTTACTCCAGGACAGGCACCGGGGAGCTGTTTTTT. This sequence encodes CASSYSRTGTGELFF.

This sequence joins TRBV29-1 and TRBJ1-1, with a tentative D call TRBD1 (5 bases). Trimming left V 8 bases short and J 0 bases short, with 13 bases between. This CDR3 region has 13 residues. CDR1 and CDR2 from the germline V gene are SQVTM and ANQGSEA. The CDR3 loop is CSSGRGMNTEAFF. CDR3 DNA: TGCAGCTCGGGACGGGGAATGAACACTGAAGCTTTCTTT.

V is TRBV4-2 and J is TRBJ2-1; TRBD2 might be the D (6 bases). The CDR3 is made up of 17 amino acids. The V and J ends lost 0 bases and 6 bases respectively, with 18 bases between them. Germline CDR1 LGHNA, CDR2 YNFKEQ. The CDR3 loop reads CASSQERASGWGNEQFF. In DNA, the CDR3 is TGTGCCAGCAGCCAAGAGAGAGCCAGCGGGTGGGGCAATGAGCAGTTCTTC.

The chain links TRBV7-9 to TRBJ2-7; 7 nucleotides line up with TRBD1. CDR1 and CDR2 (germline): SEHNR, FQNEAQ (reference sequence). This CDR3 has 14 residues. Trimming took 4 bases from V and 1 from J; bases not matched to a gene: 4. The CDR3 DNA sequence: TGTGCCAGCAGCTCCCCGGGACAGTCCTACGAGCAGTACGTC. Translating gives CASSSPGQSYEQYV.

A word on this clone: Other DNA sequences of this sample code for an identical CDR3. V and J are TRBV6-5 and TRBJ1-3; no clear D gene. Germline assignment: CDR1 MNHEY and CDR2 SVGAGI. V was cut by 7 bases and J by 0 bases, with 4 bases left in between. The CDR3 runs to 12 residues. The CDR3 region is CASTSSGNTIYF. The CDR3 bases are TGTGCCAGCACCAGCTCTGGAAACACCATATATTTT.

The V call is TRBV7-2, the J call TRBJ2-5; tentative D call: TRBD2 (6 bases). The CDR3 extends over 16 amino acids. V dropped 2 bases and J dropped 5 bases, with 18 bases sitting between them. The V gene's germline CDR1 is SGHTA and CDR2 FQGNSA. The CDR3 DNA follows: TGTGCCAGCAGCTTATCCTGGATAGCGGCAGGGGAGACCCAGTACTTC. Translated: CASSLSWIAAGETQYF.

This clone occurred once. V usage is TRBV3-1 (or the pseudogene TRBV3-2) and J usage is TRBJ2-5; 9 bases fit TRBD2. Germline-derived CDR1 and CDR2 are LGHDT and YNNKEL (reference sequence). Losses at the gene ends were 3 bases for V and 5 bases for J; bases not matched to a gene: 10. CDR3 length: 16 amino acids. The CDR3 region is CASSQVGGGAGETQYF. The CDR3 DNA reads as TGTGCCAGCAGCCAGGTAGGCGGGGGGGCCGGGGAGACCCAGTACTTC.

This sequence joins TRBV7-2 and TRBJ2-2, with D possibly being TRBD1 (6 bases). CDR1 is SGHTA, CDR2 FQGNSA, per germline. This CDR3 spans 16 amino acids. The germline V and J ends were trimmed by 4 bases and 1 base, with 13 bases remaining between them. CDR3 in amino acids: CASSYTGTVNTGELFF. Written as DNA, the CDR3 is TGTGCCAGCAGCTATACAGGGACCGTGAACACCGGGGAGCTGTTTTTT.

This clone was found once. The rearrangement joins TRBV7-9 to TRBJ2-5; no reliable D call. Trimming removed 1 base at V and 5 bases at J, with 8 bases between. The CDR3 contains 13 residues. Looked up from germline, CDR1 is SEHNR and CDR2 is FQNEAQ (reference sequence). The CDR3 reads CASSLDYEETQYF. CDR3 nucleotide sequence: TGTGCCAGCAGCTTAGACTATGAGGAGACCCAGTACTTC.

The V and J genes are TRBV7-2 and TRBJ2-1; 9 nucleotides line up with TRBD2. Germline V gene data show CDR1 as SGHTA and CDR2 as FQGNSA. This CDR3 has 15 amino acids. Germline trimming cut 0 bases from V and 7 bases from J; bases unmatched to any gene: 4. The CDR3 protein is CASSLALAGRNEQFF. The CDR3 DNA follows: TGTGCCAGCAGCTTAGCTCTAGCGGGGAGGAATGAGCAGTTCTTC.

The rearrangement links TRBV24-1 to TRBJ2-1; TRBD1 agrees at 7 bases. Germline V CDR1 and CDR2: KGHDR, SFDVKD. This CDR3 spans 17 amino acids. V gave up 4 bases and J gave up 7 bases; unmatched junction bases: 15. The CDR3 loop reads CATSDPRQGRRGNEQFF. CDR3 bases: TGTGCCACCAGTGACCCCAGACAGGGTAGAAGGGGTAATGAGCAGTTCTTC.

This clone was detected only once. This sequence joins TRBV28 and TRBJ2-7; 7 bases are a match to TRBD1. V lost 6 bases, J lost 4 bases, and 6 bases stayed unmatched. Germline V gene lookup returns CDR1 MDHEN and CDR2 SYDVKM. CDR3 length: 13 amino acids. The CDR3 nucleotides read TGTGCCAGCAGGACAGGGCCGTCTTACGAGCAGTACTTC. Encoded protein: CASRTGPSYEQYF.

The V call is TRBV6-2 or TRBV6-3, the J call TRBJ2-5, with 8 bases fitting TRBD2. The CDR3 consists of 19 residues. Germline loops: CDR1 MNHEY, CDR2 SVGEGT. The J segment lost 5 bases and the V segment lost 0 bases, leaving 17 bases of the junction unmatched. The CDR3 nucleotides are TGTGCCAGCAGTTACTCGGATTTCCGGCGCGGGGGGACTTTCGAGACCCAGTACTTC. Amino acids: CASSYSDFRRGGTFETQYF.